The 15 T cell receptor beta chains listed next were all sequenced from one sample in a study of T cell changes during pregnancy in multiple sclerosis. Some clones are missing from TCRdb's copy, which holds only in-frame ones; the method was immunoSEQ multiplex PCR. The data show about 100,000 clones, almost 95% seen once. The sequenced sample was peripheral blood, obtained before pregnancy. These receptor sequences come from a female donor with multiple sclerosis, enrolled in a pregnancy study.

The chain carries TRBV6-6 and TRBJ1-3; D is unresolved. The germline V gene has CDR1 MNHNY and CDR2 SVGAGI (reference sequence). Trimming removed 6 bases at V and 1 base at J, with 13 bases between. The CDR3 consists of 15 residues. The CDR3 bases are TGTGCCAGCAGGGAGGGCCTTGAATCTGGAAACACCATATATTTT. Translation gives CASREGLESGNTIYF.

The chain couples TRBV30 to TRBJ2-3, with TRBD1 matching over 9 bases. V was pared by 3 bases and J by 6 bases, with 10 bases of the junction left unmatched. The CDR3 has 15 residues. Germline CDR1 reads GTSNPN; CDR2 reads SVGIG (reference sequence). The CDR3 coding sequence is TGTGCCTGGAGCCTGACAGGGGGGATGTCGGATACGCAGTATTTT. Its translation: CAWSLTGGMSDTQYF.

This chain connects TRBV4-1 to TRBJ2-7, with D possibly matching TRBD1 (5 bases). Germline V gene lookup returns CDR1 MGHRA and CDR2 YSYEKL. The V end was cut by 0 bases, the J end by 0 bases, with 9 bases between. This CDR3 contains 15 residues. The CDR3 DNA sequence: TGCGCCAGCAGCCAAGAGCAGGGAACCTCCTACGAGCAGTACTTC. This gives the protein CASSQEQGTSYEQYF.

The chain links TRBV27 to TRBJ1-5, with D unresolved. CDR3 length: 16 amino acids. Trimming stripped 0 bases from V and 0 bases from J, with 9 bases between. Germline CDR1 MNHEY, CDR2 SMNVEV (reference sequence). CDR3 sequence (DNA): TGTGCCAGCAGTTTATCGTCCCAGTATAGCAATCAGCCCCAGCATTTT. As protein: CASSLSSQYSNQPQHF.

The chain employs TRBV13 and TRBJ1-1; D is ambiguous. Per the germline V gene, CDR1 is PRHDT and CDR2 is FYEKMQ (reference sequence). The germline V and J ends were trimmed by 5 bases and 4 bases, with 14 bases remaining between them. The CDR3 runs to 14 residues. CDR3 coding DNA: TGTGCCAGCAGCATCCCCGCGGGCGGCACTGAAGCTTTCTTT. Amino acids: CASSIPAGGTEAFF.

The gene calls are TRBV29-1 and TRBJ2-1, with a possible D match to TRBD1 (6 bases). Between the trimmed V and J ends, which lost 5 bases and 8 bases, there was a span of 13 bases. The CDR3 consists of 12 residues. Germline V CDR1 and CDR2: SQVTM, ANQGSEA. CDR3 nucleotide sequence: TGCAGCGTTAAGTCGGGGACATATGAGCAGTTCTTC. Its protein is CSVKSGTYEQFF.

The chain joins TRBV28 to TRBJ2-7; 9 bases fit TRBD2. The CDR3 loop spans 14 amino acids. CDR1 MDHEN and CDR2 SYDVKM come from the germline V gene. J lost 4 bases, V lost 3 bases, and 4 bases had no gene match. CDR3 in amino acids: CASSLRLAEYEQYF. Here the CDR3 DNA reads TGTGCCAGCAGTTTGAGACTAGCGGAATACGAGCAGTACTTC.

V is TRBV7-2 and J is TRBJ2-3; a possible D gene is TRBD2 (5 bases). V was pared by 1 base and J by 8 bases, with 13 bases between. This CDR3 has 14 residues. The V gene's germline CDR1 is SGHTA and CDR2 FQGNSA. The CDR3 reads CASSLDKDFGTQYF. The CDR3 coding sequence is TGTGCCAGCAGCTTAGATAAGGACTTCGGTACGCAGTATTTT.

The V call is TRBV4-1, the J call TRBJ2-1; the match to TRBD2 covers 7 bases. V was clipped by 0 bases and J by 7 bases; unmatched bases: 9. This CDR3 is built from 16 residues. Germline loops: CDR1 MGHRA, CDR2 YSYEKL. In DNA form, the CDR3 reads TGCGCCAGCAGCCAAGATAGGCGCGGGAGAAGGAATGAGCAGTTCTTC. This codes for CASSQDRRGRRNEQFF.

CDR3 region: CASRGVNYGYTF. The CDR3, as DNA: TGTGCCAGCAGGGGAGTGAACTATGGCTACACCTTC. This chain joins TRBV5-8 and TRBJ1-2, with D unresolved. The CDR3 extends over 12 amino acids. Per germline, CDR1 SGHTS and CDR2 YDEGEE. The germline V and J ends were trimmed by 5 bases and 2 bases, with 7 bases remaining between them.

The CDR3 nucleotides are TGCGCCAGCAGCTTGGGAGACAGGGGGCCTGAGACCCAGTACTTC. Translation gives CASSLGDRGPETQYF. The chain employs TRBV5-1 and TRBJ2-5; 10 bases line up with TRBD1. CDR1 is SGHRS, CDR2 YFSETQ, per germline. Trimming took 0 bases from V and 5 from J; bases not matched to a gene: 4. The CDR3 length is 15 residues.

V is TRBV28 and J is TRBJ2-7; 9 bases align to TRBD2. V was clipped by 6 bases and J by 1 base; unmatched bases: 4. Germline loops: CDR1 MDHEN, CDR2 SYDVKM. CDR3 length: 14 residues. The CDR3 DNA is TGTGCCAGCAGCACAAGCGGGAGGTCCTACGAGCAGTACTTC. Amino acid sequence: CASSTSGRSYEQYF.

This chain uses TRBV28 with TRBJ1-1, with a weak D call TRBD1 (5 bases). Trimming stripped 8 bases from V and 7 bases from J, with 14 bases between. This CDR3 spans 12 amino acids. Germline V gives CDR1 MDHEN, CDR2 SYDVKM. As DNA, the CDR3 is TGTGCCAGCTGGGGTAGGGGTGGTGAAGCTTTCTTT. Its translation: CASWGRGGEAFF. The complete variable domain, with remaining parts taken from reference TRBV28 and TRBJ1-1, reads DVKVTQSSRYLVKRTGEKVFLECVQDMDHENMFWYRQDPGLGLRLIYFSYDVKMKEKGDIPEGYSVSREKKERFSLILESASTNQTSMYLCASWGRGGEAFFGQGTRLTVV.

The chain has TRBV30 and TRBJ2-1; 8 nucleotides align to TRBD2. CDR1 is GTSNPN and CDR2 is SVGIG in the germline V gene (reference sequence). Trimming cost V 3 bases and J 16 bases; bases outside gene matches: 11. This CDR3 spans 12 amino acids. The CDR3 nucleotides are TGTGCCTGGAGCGCCCGGGGGACTAGTGACTTCTTC. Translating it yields CAWSARGTSDFF.

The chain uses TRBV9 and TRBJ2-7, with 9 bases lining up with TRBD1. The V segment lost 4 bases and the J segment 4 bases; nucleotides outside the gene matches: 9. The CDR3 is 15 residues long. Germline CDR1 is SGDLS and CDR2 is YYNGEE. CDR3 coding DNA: TGTGCCAGCAGCCCTCGGACAGGGGCTATATACGAGCAGTACTTC. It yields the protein CASSPRTGAIYEQYF. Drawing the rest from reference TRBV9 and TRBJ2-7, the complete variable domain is DSGVTQTPKHLITATGQRVTLRCSPRSGDLSVYWYQQSLDQGLQFLIQYYNGEERAKGNILERFSAQQFPDLHSELNLSSLELGDSALYFCASSPRTGAIYEQYFGPGTRLTVT.